A single T cell receptor beta chain is shown here with its context. Its antigen remains unidentified. Base quality data are lacking; no much larger clone is found one base away. Genomic DNA was extracted from sorted cells for sequencing of the TCRbeta CDR3 region. The immunoSEQ Assay was used for sequencing of TCRbeta CDR3 regions. TCRdb re-hosts the immuneACCESS table, in-frame sequences only. Its copies lack some clones; in the studies checked, an unresolved V gene accounts for under half of them, and the cause for the rest is not known. This sample holds 69,000 or so clones; 70% to 90% were observed only once. The ten largest make up 6.1% of the sample. The sample comes from a study of OX40 agonist ivuxolimab in advanced cancers. Background for the entire study: The costimulatory receptor OX40 (CD134) was targeted by ivuxolimab, a fully human IgG2 agonistic monoclonal antibody. Intravenous ivuxolimab was administered to patients every 2 weeks at six dose levels: 0.01, 0.1, 0.3, 1.5, 3 and 10 mg/kg. Partial responses were achieved by three dose-escalation patients, of whom one had hepatocellular carcinoma and two had cutaneous melanoma. In the dose-escalation cohort, 65% to 90% of patients were male, and the mean age was approximately 60 years, with a range of 23 to 79. The paper covers the monotherapy dose-escalation part of the phase I ivuxolimab trial, which included N ≈ 50 patients. Among the approximately 54 dose-escalation patients, some 19 had hepatocellular carcinoma, about 15 melanoma, 9 renal cell carcinoma and 9 head and neck cancer. The purpose of peripheral TCRbeta sequencing was to test whether ivuxolimab changed TCR sequence diversity and led to clonal T-cell expansion. Patients were allowed to have had prior anti-PD-1, anti-PD-L1 or anti-CTLA-4 therapy, and approximately 41% of the dose-escalation patients had previously received checkpoint inhibitors.

Study-wide findings and limitations: At doses of 0.1 to 3.0 mg/kg, clonal expansion of both CD4+ and CD8+ T cells in blood was seen between baseline and week 6. Which antigens the clonally expanded peripheral T cells were specific for was not determined. On average, CD8+ T cells showed more expanded clones than CD4+ T cells after ivuxolimab. Low levels of normalized T-cell clonal expansion were also shown by some nonresponding patients. In the 0.1-3.0 mg/kg groups, partial responders were among the patients with the lowest normalized peripheral clonal expansion, particularly in CD8+ T cells.

In the germline V gene, CDR1 corresponds to LGHNA and CDR2 to YSLEER. From V the trimming removes 1 base and from J it removes 3 bases, while the gene matches leave 5 bases of the junction unaccounted for. The CDR3 measures 16 amino acids from cysteine to phenylalanine. Kept here is only the CDR3 DNA, which spans 48 bases and is read in frame from base 1. The trial excluded patients who had a history of autoimmune disease or who were on systemic immunosuppression. In every dose cohort, peripheral blood was drawn for TCR sequencing at baseline, cycle 4 day 1, and cycle 7 day 1. Samples came from an open-label, multicenter, first-in-human phase I dose-escalation trial of ivuxolimab. Adults with locally advanced or metastatic melanoma, renal cell carcinoma, hepatocellular carcinoma or head and neck squamous cell carcinoma were enrolled in the trial. CD4+ and CD8+ T cells were sorted separately from peripheral blood before TCR sequencing.

The receptor chain draws on TRBV4-3 and TRBJ2-5, with 10 bases in between that match TRBD2. The material was CD4+ or CD8+ T cells sorted from blood, obtained in a trial of the OX40 agonist ivuxolimab. The sequence was collected from an adult with an advanced solid tumor such as melanoma, head and neck, liver or kidney cancer. The bases read TGCGCCAGCAGCCAAGGCCTAGGGACTAGCGAAGAGACCCAGTACTTC. This sequence encodes CASSQGLGTSEETQYF.